The present entry profiles one TCR beta chain with its context. The CDR3 covers 13 residues. From germline, CDR1 is ENHRY and CDR2 SYGVKD. Trimming took off 2 bases at V and 3 bases at J, with 8 bases between the two ends. These data originate in a study of PD-1 blockade in classical Hodgkin lymphoma. Documented time point: cycle 4 day 1 (C4D1), after around six weeks of nivolumab. Relapse after autologous stem cell transplantation occurred in every patient, and brentuximab vedotin exposure varied. Patients had relapsed/refractory classical Hodgkin lymphoma with complete response, partial response or progressive disease as best response. The table came from immunoSEQ multiplex PCR; TCRdb's copy has only in-frame clones and leaves some out. The table lists tens of thousands of clones, about 83% of them singletons.

The clonotype originates from a human donor with classical Hodgkin lymphoma. Sequencing used peripheral blood mononuclear cells (PBMCs), obtained before the fourth cycle of nivolumab. J is TRBJ2-7 and V is TRBV10-3; tentatively, D is TRBD2 (6 bases). The CDR3 reads CAISEAGIYEQYF. CDR3 nucleotides: TGTGCCATCAGTGAGGCGGGAATCTACGAGCAGTACTTC.